This entry lists 12 T cell receptor beta chains sequenced from one sample in a study of robustness of blood B and T cell sequencing. A 5' template-switch oligo added a universal priming site during cDNA synthesis. Each cDNA molecule was tagged by a 12-nucleotide random UMI. Each CDR3 protein is one row after TCRdb ran MiXCR on the PCR reads. The table lists about 3,600 distinct CDR3 sequences, roughly 56% of them singletons. Instead of genomic DNA, mRNA was used to measure TCR beta repertoires. Sequenced: peripheral blood. The source is a human donor in good health.

The rearrangement joins TRBV24-1 to TRBJ2-3, with 9 bases that match TRBD1. The CDR3 has 12 residues. V was clipped by 10 bases and J by 3 bases; unmatched bases: 1. The V gene's germline CDR1 is KGHDR and CDR2 SFDVKD. The CDR3 DNA reads as TGTGCCACACAGGGGGCAACAGATACGCAGTATTTT. Amino acid sequence: CATQGATDTQYF.

The V and J genes are TRBV5-5 and TRBJ1-1; D unclear. This CDR3 has 14 amino acids. Trimming left V 2 bases short and J 2 bases short, with 10 bases between. Germline V gene data show CDR1 as SGHKS and CDR2 as YYEKEE (reference sequence). The DNA for the CDR3 is TGTGCCAGCAGCTTACTTGTCCCCAACACTGAAGCTTTCTTT. Translating gives CASSLLVPNTEAFF.

The table lists this clonotype with a few counts. The chain has TRBV11-3 and TRBJ1-1; D is undetermined. Deletions cut 0 bases from V and 0 bases from J, with 8 bases between. This CDR3 spans 15 amino acids. Germline assignment: CDR1 SGHNT and CDR2 YENEEA. The DNA of the CDR3 is TGTGCCAGCAGCTTAGACCCGTCTATGAACACTGAAGCTTTCTTT. Its translation: CASSLDPSMNTEAFF.

This clonotype was detected only once. The rearrangement uses TRBV15 and TRBJ1-2; 12 nucleotides align to TRBD1. CDR3 length: 19 residues. The V and J ends lost 3 bases and 4 bases, in that order; junction bases with no gene match: 15. Germline V gives CDR1 LNHNV, CDR2 YYDKDF (reference sequence). As DNA, the CDR3 is TGTGCCACCAGCAGGGGGTATGGGACAGGGGGCTTACGAGGCTATGGCTACACCTTC. This encodes CATSRGYGTGGLRGYGYTF.

The rearrangement uses TRBV11-3 and TRBJ2-3, with TRBD2 identical over 10 bases. The CDR3 sequence is 16 residues long. V shed 5 bases and J 7 bases; nucleotides not matched to a gene: 12. Germline loops: CDR1 SGHNT, CDR2 YENEEA. CDR3 bases: TGTGCCAGCAGCACCAAGGAGCGGGGGGGTTTGAATACGCAGTATTTT. This encodes CASSTKERGGLNTQYF.

This clonotype has a handful of counts. The V gene is TRBV2, the J gene TRBJ2-7; no firm D call. CDR3 length: 13 amino acids. Germline CDR1 SNHLY, CDR2 FYNNEI. Trimming took 3 bases from V and 1 from J, leaving 7 bases between them. The DNA for the CDR3 is TGTGCCAGCAGTGATGGGTTTTCCTACGAGCAGTACTTC. Protein sequence: CASSDGFSYEQYF.

In nucleotides, the CDR3 is TGCGCCAGCAGCCGGGACAGTTACAATGAGCAGTTCTTC. It encodes CASSRDSYNEQFF. The chain carries TRBV5-1 and TRBJ2-1; 7 nucleotides line up with TRBD1. Trimming cost V 4 bases and J 4 bases; bases outside gene matches: 2. Germline-derived CDR1 and CDR2 are SGHRS and YFSETQ. The CDR3 is 13 amino acids.

Regarding this clonotype: Compared with germline, one end of the junction differs, possibly owing to a read error. The rearrangement joins TRBV10-1 to TRBJ1-2; perhaps TRBD1 as D (6 bases). CDR3 size: 15 residues. Looked up from germline, CDR1 is WNHNN and CDR2 is SYGVQD (reference sequence). The CDR3 spells CASKSFRGRIGGYNF. As DNA, the CDR3 is TGCGCCAGCAAAAGTTTTAGGGGACGGATCGGGGGCTACAACTTC.

This clonotype occurred once. The V and J genes are TRBV2 and TRBJ2-1, with 9 bases identical to TRBD1. Germline V lookup: CDR1 SNHLY, CDR2 FYNNEI. This CDR3 comprises 13 residues. The J segment lost 6 bases and the V segment lost 6 bases, leaving 3 bases of the junction unmatched. The CDR3 is CASRGQGFNEQFF. The CDR3 nucleotides are TGTGCCAGCAGGGGACAGGGCTTCAATGAGCAGTTCTTC.

The rearrangement links TRBV2 to TRBJ2-3; no definite D call. Germline V gene data show CDR1 as SNHLY and CDR2 as FYNNEI. The germline V and J ends were trimmed by 4 bases and 3 bases, with 5 bases remaining between them. There are 12 residues in the CDR3. The CDR3 here is CASSALTDTQYF. The CDR3 DNA sequence: TGTGCCAGCAGTGCCTTGACAGATACGCAGTATTTT.

The chain carries TRBV2 and TRBJ1-5; D ambiguous. There are 15 residues in the CDR3. Germline V gene data show CDR1 as SNHLY and CDR2 as FYNNEI. The germline V and J ends were trimmed by 4 bases and 3 bases, with 13 bases remaining between them. The CDR3 DNA follows: TGTGCCAGCAGTGGTACTGAGAGGTACAATCAGCCCCAGCATTTT. Its protein product is CASSGTERYNQPQHF.

This clonotype was counted only a few times. The genes are TRBV11-2 and TRBJ2-7; 7 nucleotides agree with TRBD2. V was pared by 1 base and J by 3 bases, with 3 bases of the junction left unmatched. The V gene's germline CDR1 is SGHAT and CDR2 FQNNGV. The CDR3 is 14 residues long. CDR3 DNA: TGTGCCAGCAGCTTAGGAGGGAGGGGCTACGAGCAGTACTTC. Its translation is CASSLGGRGYEQYF.